The 8 T cell receptor beta chains below were found in one sample sequenced in a study of T cell changes during pregnancy in multiple sclerosis. Profiling relied on immunoSEQ multiplex PCR, and the TCRdb table lists in-frame clones only, not all of them. The data hold tens of thousands of clones, with 94% observed a single time. The starting material was peripheral blood, obtained in the third trimester of pregnancy. The receptors shown here come from a female donor with multiple sclerosis, enrolled in a pregnancy study.

CDR3 protein: CASRGGITVETSGANVLTF. The CDR3 DNA follows: TGTGCCAGCAGGGGGGGGATAACAGTCGAGACCTCTGGGGCCAACGTCCTGACTTTC. This chain connects TRBV13 to TRBJ2-6; 7 bases are a match to TRBD2. The CDR3 covers 19 residues. With V trimmed by 6 bases and J by 0 bases, 14 bases remained unmatched. In germline, CDR1 is PRHDT, CDR2 FYEKMQ (reference sequence).

The rearrangement links TRBV14 to TRBJ2-7; D is perhaps TRBD2 (6 bases). Deletions cut 3 bases from V and 1 base from J, with 16 bases between. This CDR3 is 16 amino acids long. Per the germline V gene, CDR1 is SGHDN and CDR2 is FVKESK. CDR3 DNA: TGTGCCAGCAGCCATCTGGGGAGGAGTGGATCCTACGAGCAGTACTTC. Its protein is CASSHLGRSGSYEQYF. Based on the CDR3 plus reference TRBV14 and TRBJ2-7, the full variable domain is EAGVTQFPSHSVIEKGQTVTLRCDPISGHDNLYWYRRVMGKEIKFLLHFVKESKQDESGMPNNRFLAERTGGTYSTLKVQPAELEDSGVYFCASSHLGRSGSYEQYFGPGTRLTVT.

This rearrangement joins TRBV9 to TRBJ2-1, with 7 bases that match TRBD1. Losses at the gene ends were 3 bases for V and 1 base for J; bases not matched to a gene: 4. The CDR3 extends over 15 amino acids. The germline gives CDR1 SGDLS, CDR2 YYNGEE. The CDR3 spells CASSAGTASYNEQFF. Here the CDR3 DNA reads TGTGCCAGCAGCGCCGGGACAGCATCCTACAATGAGCAGTTCTTC. Full variable domain (rest looked up from reference TRBV9 and TRBJ2-1): DSGVTQTPKHLITATGQRVTLRCSPRSGDLSVYWYQQSLDQGLQFLIQYYNGEERAKGNILERFSAQQFPDLHSELNLSSLELGDSALYFCASSAGTASYNEQFFGPGTRLTVL.

The J gene is TRBJ2-1, the V gene TRBV5-1; D is perhaps TRBD1 (5 bases). Germline V lookup: CDR1 SGHRS, CDR2 YFSETQ. V lost 3 bases and J 0 bases, leaving 10 bases between the germline ends. The CDR3 spans 15 residues. In DNA, the CDR3 is TGCGCCAGCAGCTATCGACAGAGCTCCTACAATGAGCAGTTCTTC. Amino acids: CASSYRQSSYNEQFF. Together with reference TRBV5-1 and TRBJ2-1, the CDR3 gives the full variable domain: KAGVTQTPRYLIKTRGQQVTLSCSPISGHRSVSWYQQTPGQGLQFLFEYFSETQRNKGNFPGRFSGRQFSNSRSEMNVSTLELGDSALYLCASSYRQSSYNEQFFGPGTRLTVL.

The genes are TRBV5-1 and TRBJ2-3, with 8 bases lining up with TRBD1. After removal of 0 bases from V and 4 bases from J, the junction contained 7 bases not matched to a gene. The CDR3 contains 16 residues. The germline CDR1 and CDR2 sequences are SGHRS and YFSETQ. In DNA form, the CDR3 reads TGCGCCAGCAGCTTGGGGGGGACAGGTTGGGCAGATACGCAGTATTTT. It yields the protein CASSLGGTGWADTQYF.

This clone was detected only once. The chain combines TRBV2 with TRBJ2-6; TRBD1 might be the D (7 bases). With 4 bases removed from V and 0 bases from J, the gap between germline ends came to 13 bases. Germline V lookup: CDR1 SNHLY, CDR2 FYNNEI. The CDR3 totals 17 residues. The CDR3 DNA reads TGTGCCAGCAGTGGACCCCAGGGGGGCTCTGGGGCCAACGTCCTGACTTTC. Translation gives CASSGPQGGSGANVLTF.

The chain carries TRBV5-1 and TRBJ2-7; TRBD2 matches at 10 bases. The CDR3 loop spans 17 amino acids. Trimming took 1 base from V and 0 from J; bases not matched to a gene: 7. Germline values: CDR1 SGHRS, CDR2 YFSETQ. The DNA of the CDR3 is TGCGCCAGCAGCTTGTGGACTAGCGGCCTAAGCTCCTACGAGCAGTACTTC. Its translation is CASSLWTSGLSSYEQYF.

With regard to this clone: At one end, the junction sequence differs from germline, possibly due to a read error. The gene calls are TRBV19 and TRBJ2-1, with a possible D match to TRBD2 (7 bases). Germline lookup yields CDR1 LNHDA and CDR2 SQIVND (reference sequence). The CDR3 extends over 12 amino acids. CDR3 in DNA: TGTGCCAGTAGTATAGGACTAGGGGAGGGGGTCTTC. Translating gives CASSIGLGEGVF.